This TCR beta chain was sequenced in a study of T cell clonality in common variable immunodeficiency. This clone was observed at least ten times. Antigen specificity is unknown. The sequenced fragment ends 3 residues before the CDR3 boundary, so the rest is inferred from the germline J gene. Per germline, CDR1 SGHRS and CDR2 YFSETQ. V trimming: 4 bases; J trimming: 7 bases; junction bases outside the gene matches: 19. The CDR3 sequence is 18 residues long. Whole-study findings and limits: CVID subjects had higher TCRbeta clonality than healthy controls, most marked in about a third. Fewer TCRbeta clones were shared among CVID subjects than controls.

Control and CVID samples contributed equal amounts of genomic DNA. Here immunoSEQ multiplex PCR was the method, and the copy in TCRdb shows in-frame clones only, minus some. Observed are about 47,000 clones, no singletons, with the top ten taking roughly 6.2%. Sequencing was carried out using peripheral blood mononuclear cells. The V and J genes are TRBV5-1 and TRBJ2-3; 9 nucleotides line up with TRBD1. This receptor was obtained from a person between 18 and 75 years old in good health. CDR3 sequence: CASSPTLLTGGGGNTQYF. The covered CDR3 bases are TGCGCCAGCAGCCCGACCCTGCTGACAGGGGGAGGGGGGAATACG.